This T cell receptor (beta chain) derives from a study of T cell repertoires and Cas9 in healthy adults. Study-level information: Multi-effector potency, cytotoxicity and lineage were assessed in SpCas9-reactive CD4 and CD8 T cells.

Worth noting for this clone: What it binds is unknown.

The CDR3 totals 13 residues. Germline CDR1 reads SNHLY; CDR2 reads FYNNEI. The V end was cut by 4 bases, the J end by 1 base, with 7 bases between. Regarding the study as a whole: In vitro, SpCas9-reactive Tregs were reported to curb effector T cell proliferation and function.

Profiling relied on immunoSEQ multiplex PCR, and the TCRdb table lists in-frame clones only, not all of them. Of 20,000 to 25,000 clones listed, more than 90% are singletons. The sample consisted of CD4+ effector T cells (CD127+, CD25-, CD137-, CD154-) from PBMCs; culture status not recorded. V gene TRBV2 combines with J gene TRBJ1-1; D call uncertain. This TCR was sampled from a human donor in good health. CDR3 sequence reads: CASSVDKNTEAFF. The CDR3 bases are TGTGCCAGCAGTGTCGACAAGAACACTGAAGCTTTCTTT.